The next 16 T cell receptor beta chains were all read from a single sample in a study of T cell responses to AZD1222 COVID-19 vaccine. The method was immunoSEQ multiplex PCR; TCRdb's version includes in-frame clones alone and lacks a portion of them. The repertoire holds approximately 140,000 clones, roughly four fifths seen once, with about 3.8% in the top ten. Sequences were derived from peripheral blood, sampled on day 0 of MenACWY control vaccination. The source is an adult in good health.

The J gene is TRBJ2-3, the V gene TRBV29-1; maybe TRBD2 (5 bases). Germline CDR1 is SQVTM and CDR2 is ANQGSEA. Trimming shortened V by 7 bases and J by 2 bases, and 19 bases separated the two germline ends. This CDR3 has 15 amino acids. The CDR3 sequence: CSATTTGNPTDTQYF. The CDR3 DNA follows: TGCAGCGCTACCACTACGGGGAACCCCACAGATACGCAGTATTTT.

This chain joins TRBV2 and TRBJ1-6; 7 bases line up with TRBD1. Unmatched junction bases numbered 12, after V lost 6 bases and J lost 10 bases. The CDR3 runs to 15 residues. Per the germline V gene, CDR1 is SNHLY and CDR2 is FYNNEI. In nucleotides, the CDR3 is TGTGCCAGCAGGGTCGAGGGGGCGAAAGGCTCACCCCTCCACTTT. It yields the protein CASRVEGAKGSPLHF. Filled out from reference TRBV2 and TRBJ1-6, the complete variable domain reads EPEVTQTPSHQVTQMGQEVILRCVPISNHLYFYWYRQILGQKVEFLVSFYNNEISEKSEIFDDQFSVERPDGSNFTLKIRSTKLEDSAMYFCASRVEGAKGSPLHFGNGTRLTVT.

CDR3 residues: CASSLEPWQPQHF. In DNA, the CDR3 is TGTGCCAGCAGTTTGGAACCTTGGCAGCCCCAGCATTTT. The genes are TRBV12-3 or TRBV12-4 and TRBJ1-5; D is ambiguous. The V end lost 3 bases, the J end lost 7 bases, and 10 bases lay between the germline ends. The CDR3 consists of 13 residues.

This chain connects TRBV3-1 (or the pseudogene TRBV3-2) to TRBJ2-1; TRBD2 matches at 8 bases. The CDR3 has 13 residues. Germline V lookup: CDR1 LGHDT, CDR2 YNNKEL (reference sequence). With V trimmed by 0 bases and J by 10 bases, 2 bases remained unmatched. DNA of the CDR3: TGTGCCAGCAGCCAAGACAAGCGGGGGGAGCAGTTCTTC. Its translation is CASSQDKRGEQFF.

The CDR3 nucleotides read TGTGCCAGCAGCTATTACGACAGGGGGCACACCGGGGAGCTGTTTTTT. Translated, it gives CASSYYDRGHTGELFF. V and J are TRBV5-4 and TRBJ2-2; TRBD1 matches at 10 bases. In germline, CDR1 is SGHNT, CDR2 YYREEE (reference sequence). The CDR3 is 16 amino acids. Unmatched junction bases numbered 5, after V lost 3 bases and J lost 3 bases.

This clone came up once. V and J are TRBV7-9 and TRBJ1-1; D perhaps matches TRBD1 (6 bases). V shed 1 base and J shed 4 bases, with 10 bases lying between them. The CDR3 is 14 residues long. Germline values: CDR1 SEHNR, CDR2 FQNEAQ (reference sequence). CDR3 in DNA: TGTGCCAGCAGCTTAGAAGGGACACTCACTGAAGCTTTCTTT. Translation: CASSLEGTLTEAFF.

The chain combines TRBV7-2 with TRBJ2-4; D call uncertain. The CDR3 spans 12 residues. Germline CDR1 is SGHTA and CDR2 is FQGNSA. V shed 1 base and J shed 9 bases, with 7 bases lying between them. The CDR3 is CASSLGAGIQYF. The CDR3 coding sequence is TGTGCCAGCAGCTTAGGGGCCGGCATTCAGTACTTC. Looking up the rest from reference TRBV7-2 and TRBJ2-4 gives the full variable domain: GAGVSQSPSNKVTEKGKDVELRCDPISGHTALYWYRQSLGQGLEFLIYFQGNSAPDKSGLPSDRFSAERTGGSVSTLTIQRTQQEDSAVYLCASSLGAGIQYFGAGTRLSVL.

The chain links TRBV21-1 to TRBJ2-3; TRBD1, the table's D call, was not compared with the DNA. TRBV21-1 is designated a pseudogene. This CDR3 comprises 20 residues. The CDR3 spells CASTQGSGTGSSISTDTQYF. CDR3 coding DNA: TGTGCCAGCACCCAGGGGAGTGGGACAGGTAGTTCGATTAGCACAGATACGCAGTATTTT.

The chain is built from TRBV7-2 and TRBJ1-3; D unresolved. The CDR3 runs to 16 residues. Germline-derived CDR1 and CDR2 are SGHTA and FQGNSA. Trimming took 0 bases from V and 2 from J, leaving 11 bases between them. Here the CDR3 DNA reads TGTGCCAGCAGCTTAGCCATCCGGTCTACTGGAAACACCATATATTTT. Its protein is CASSLAIRSTGNTIYF.

This rearrangement joins TRBV19 to TRBJ1-1, with D hard to call. Germline V CDR1 and CDR2: LNHDA, SQIVND (reference sequence). Trimming left V 7 bases short and J 2 bases short, with 11 bases between. The CDR3 has 13 residues. The CDR3 sequence: CASTSGPNTEAFF. The DNA of the CDR3 is TGTGCCAGTACCTCGGGCCCTAACACTGAAGCTTTCTTT.

The chain joins TRBV9 to TRBJ2-7; D is possibly TRBD1 (6 bases). The germline gives CDR1 SGDLS, CDR2 YYNGEE. This CDR3 region has 16 residues. The V and J ends lost 0 bases and 2 bases respectively, with 15 bases between them. CDR3 in amino acids: CASSVGSDSSTYEQYF. CDR3 DNA sequence: TGTGCCAGCAGCGTAGGTTCGGACAGTTCTACCTACGAGCAGTACTTC. Based on the CDR3 plus reference TRBV9 and TRBJ2-7, the full variable domain is DSGVTQTPKHLITATGQRVTLRCSPRSGDLSVYWYQQSLDQGLQFLIQYYNGEERAKGNILERFSAQQFPDLHSELNLSSLELGDSALYFCASSVGSDSSTYEQYFGPGTRLTVT.

This clone has a handful of counts. The chain recombines TRBV4-1 with TRBJ2-2; D ambiguous. The CDR3 contains 18 residues. The V end lost 1 base, the J end lost 6 bases, and 21 bases lay between the germline ends. Germline CDR1 and CDR2: MGHRA and YSYEKL. The DNA for the CDR3 is TGCGCCAGCAGCCAAGCTTCGACCTTCCAGTCATCACCCGGGGAGCTGTTTTTT. Amino acids: CASSQASTFQSSPGELFF.

The chain employs TRBV6-5 and TRBJ2-7; D may be TRBD1 or TRBD2 (6 bases each). The germline V gene has CDR1 MNHEY and CDR2 SVGAGI. V lost 4 bases and J lost 7, with 11 bases in between. The CDR3 runs 12 residues. As DNA, the CDR3 is TGTGCCAGCAGTTCCTTAGGGGGGGAGCAGTACTTC. It is translated as CASSSLGGEQYF.

CDR3: CASSQDAGSTTQYF. CDR3 sequence (DNA): TGCGCCAGCAGCCAAGATGCGGGAAGTACGACCCAGTACTTC. The rearrangement joins TRBV4-1 to TRBJ2-5, with D possibly matching TRBD2 (6 bases). Germline V lookup: CDR1 MGHRA, CDR2 YSYEKL. Between the trimmed V and J ends, which lost 0 bases and 7 bases, there was a span of 12 bases. The CDR3 sequence is 14 residues long.

As regards this clone: One end of the junction is discordant with germline, which a read error may explain. This chain links TRBV5-1 with TRBJ2-6, with D possibly TRBD1 on 8 matching bases. Per germline, CDR1 SGHRS and CDR2 YFSETQ. CDR3 size: 18 residues. CDR3 region: CASSLGGTGGSGANVLTF. CDR3 coding DNA: TGCGCCAGCAGTTTGGGAGGGACAGGAGGATCTGGGGCCAACGTCCTGACTTTC.

V usage is TRBV7-3 and J usage is TRBJ2-3; the match to TRBD1 covers 8 bases. V lost 5 bases and J lost 4; bases outside the gene matches: 20. The CDR3 runs to 19 residues. Germline V lookup: CDR1 SGHTA, CDR2 FQGTGA. CDR3 sequence (DNA): TGTGCCAGCAGCCCCTTAAGGGGACCCACAGGGGGAGAGGCAGATACGCAGTATTTT. Translation: CASSPLRGPTGGEADTQYF.